Included here is one T cell receptor beta chain sequence, with context. Its antigen is not known. This table comes from immunoSEQ multiplex PCR, and its TCRdb copy is limited to in-frame clones, with some not included. The sample carries 100,000 to 150,000 clones, 88% recorded once. This specimen comes from a study of T cell responses to AZD1222 COVID-19 vaccine. Across the study: Second-dose intervals of approximately 4 or approximately 12 weeks were pooled.

V was pared by 0 bases and J by 6 bases, with 14 bases between. Germline CDR1 MNHEY, CDR2 SMNVEV (reference sequence). This CDR3 is 15 amino acids long. Study-level findings and limits: Baseline testing showed seropositivity in only a handful of AZD1222 recipients. Clonal diversity was possibly underestimated; the donors were predominantly white British and more often female. Without day 14 samples, only post-peak T cell repertoires were studied.

Material: peripheral blood, obtained on day 0 of AZD1222 vaccination. This TCR came from an adult in good health. This rearrangement joins TRBV27 to TRBJ1-2, with D perhaps TRBD1 (5 bases). CDR3 in amino acids: CASSLSKGRVDGYTF. The CDR3 DNA reads TGTGCCAGCAGTTTATCGAAGGGCAGGGTAGATGGCTACACCTTC.